One and the same sample provided the 3 T cell receptor beta chains below, sequenced in a study of graft-versus-host responses after intestinal transplantation. The table came from immunoSEQ multiplex PCR; TCRdb's copy has only in-frame clones and leaves some out. The sample shows more than 95,000 clones, roughly 93% of them seen only once. What these receptors recognize is not known. This specimen consisted of unstimulated CD8+ T cells sorted from spleen or lymph node cells, obtained before intestinal transplant. The receptors were gathered from a human donor who received an intestinal transplant.

This clone has only one observation. This chain uses TRBV4-1 with TRBJ1-1; D remains unclear. The V end was cut by 6 bases, the J end by 3 bases, with 5 bases between. CDR3 length equals 11 residues. Germline lookup yields CDR1 MGHRA and CDR2 YSYEKL. The CDR3 spells CASRHYTEAFF. CDR3 DNA: TGCGCCAGCAGGCATTACACTGAAGCTTTCTTT.

The CDR3 is CASSQDSVDYQPQHF. CDR3 DNA sequence: TGCGCCAGCAGCCAAGATTCGGTGGATTATCAGCCCCAGCATTTT. The rearrangement links TRBV4-1 to TRBJ1-5; D remains unclear. Germline CDR1 is MGHRA and CDR2 is YSYEKL. Deletions cut 0 bases from V and 5 bases from J, with 11 bases between. CDR3 size: 15 residues.

J is TRBJ1-1 and V is TRBV10-3, with D maybe TRBD1 (6 bases). The V gene lost 3 bases and the J gene lost 5 bases, with 13 bases spanning the gap. The CDR3 is made up of 14 amino acids. Germline CDR1 ENHRY, CDR2 SYGVKD. CDR3 nucleotides: TGTGCCATCAGTGAACAGGGCGGGGGGACTGAAGCTTTCTTT. Protein: CAISEQGGGTEAFF.